This TCR beta chain was recovered during a study of OX40 agonist ivuxolimab in advanced cancers. About this clone: Its target is not known.

Clones were sequenced by immunoSEQ multiplex PCR, and TCRdb holds only the in-frame ones, with some missing. The repertoire holds about 96,000 clones, with about four fifths as singletons. Findings of the study overall: Clonal expansion among partial responders at 0.1-3.0 mg/kg ranked near the lowest.

CDR1 MNHEY and CDR2 SVGAGI come from the germline V gene. This CDR3 spans 13 amino acids. V lost 5 bases and J lost 0, with 7 bases in between. J is TRBJ1-1 and V is TRBV6-5; D not resolved. This sequence originates from an adult with an advanced solid tumor such as melanoma, head and neck, liver or kidney cancer. This sample comprised CD4+ or CD8+ T cells sorted from blood, obtained in a trial of the OX40 agonist ivuxolimab. The CDR3 coding sequence is TGTGCCAGCAGTACTGACATGAACACTGAAGCTTTCTTT. Amino acid sequence: CASSTDMNTEAFF.